This TCR beta chain originates from a study of T-cell memory formation after mild COVID-19. In the study overall: In these data, TCR clusters were largely donor specific. The study's findings and limits: Later expanders leaned CD4+, whereas clones that contracted between day 15 and 85 were balanced CD4/CD8.

At least ten counts were recorded for this clonotype. Its antigen remains unidentified. The CDR3 length is 14 residues. V was pared by 1 base and J by 6 bases, with 11 bases between. MiXCR, run by TCRdb on the 5' RACE reads, gives a single entry per CDR3 protein. The table lists around 310,000 distinct CDR3 sequences, around 15% of them singletons. The sequencing input was PBMCs or a T cell subset sorted from them (not recorded which). This TCR came from a man aged 18 to 29 who had mild COVID-19 (a few samples of this study predate the infection). Cell type and time point are not known. V and J are TRBV12-3 or TRBV12-4 and TRBJ2-3; the D gene is possibly TRBD2 (7 bases). The CDR3 loop is CASSLDGGADTQYF. The DNA for the CDR3 is TGTGCCAGCAGTTTAGATGGGGGGGCGGATACGCAGTATTTT.